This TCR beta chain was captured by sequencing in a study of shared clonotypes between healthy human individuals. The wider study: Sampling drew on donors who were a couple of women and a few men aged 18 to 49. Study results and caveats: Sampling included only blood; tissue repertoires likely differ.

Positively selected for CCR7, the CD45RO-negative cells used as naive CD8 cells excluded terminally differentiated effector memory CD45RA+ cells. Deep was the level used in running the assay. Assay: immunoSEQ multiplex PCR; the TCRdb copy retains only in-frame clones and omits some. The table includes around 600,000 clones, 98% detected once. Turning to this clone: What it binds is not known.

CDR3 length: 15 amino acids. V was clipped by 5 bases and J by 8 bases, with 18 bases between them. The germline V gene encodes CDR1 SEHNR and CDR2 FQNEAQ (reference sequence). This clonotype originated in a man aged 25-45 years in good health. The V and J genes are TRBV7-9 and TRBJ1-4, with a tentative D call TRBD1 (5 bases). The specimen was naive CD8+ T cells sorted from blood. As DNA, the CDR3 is TGTGCCAGCAGCCTCATCGGGGACTTACGGGAAAAACTGTTTTTT. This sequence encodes CASSLIGDLREKLFF.